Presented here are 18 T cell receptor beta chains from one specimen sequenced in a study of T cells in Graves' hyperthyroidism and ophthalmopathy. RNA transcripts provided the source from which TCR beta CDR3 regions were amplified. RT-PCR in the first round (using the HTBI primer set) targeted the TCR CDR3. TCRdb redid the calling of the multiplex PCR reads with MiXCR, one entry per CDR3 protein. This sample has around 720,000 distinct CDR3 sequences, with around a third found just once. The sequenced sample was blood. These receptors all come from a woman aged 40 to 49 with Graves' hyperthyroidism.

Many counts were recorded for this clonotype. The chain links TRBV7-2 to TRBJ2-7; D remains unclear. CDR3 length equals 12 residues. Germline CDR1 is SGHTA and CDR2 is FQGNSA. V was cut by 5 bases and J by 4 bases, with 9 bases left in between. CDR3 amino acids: CASSPLRYEQYF. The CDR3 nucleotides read TGTGCCAGCAGCCCCCTGAGGTACGAGCAGTACTTC.

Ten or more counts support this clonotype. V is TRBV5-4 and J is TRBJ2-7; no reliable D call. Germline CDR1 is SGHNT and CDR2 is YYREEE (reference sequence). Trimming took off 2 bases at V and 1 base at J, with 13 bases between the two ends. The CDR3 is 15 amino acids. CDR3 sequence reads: CASSLGSSLSYEQYF. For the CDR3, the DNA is TGTGCCAGCAGCTTAGGTAGCAGTCTGTCCTACGAGCAGTACTTC.

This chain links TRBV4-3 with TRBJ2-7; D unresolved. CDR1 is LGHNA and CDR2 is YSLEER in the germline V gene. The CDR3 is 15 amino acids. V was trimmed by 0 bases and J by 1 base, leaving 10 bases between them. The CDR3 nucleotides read TGCGCCAGCAGCCAAGATCTAGTTGGATCCTACGAGCAGTACTTC. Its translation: CASSQDLVGSYEQYF.

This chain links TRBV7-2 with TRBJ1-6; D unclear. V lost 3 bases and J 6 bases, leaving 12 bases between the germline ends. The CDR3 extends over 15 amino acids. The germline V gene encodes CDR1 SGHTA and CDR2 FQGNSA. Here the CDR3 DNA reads TGTGCCAGCAGCTTCGGGGAAGGCTCTAATTCACCCCTCCACTTT. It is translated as CASSFGEGSNSPLHF.

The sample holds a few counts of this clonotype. The CDR3 protein is CASSYSSRVSQPQHF. Written as DNA, the CDR3 is TGTGCCAGCAGTTACTCGTCCAGGGTATCGCAGCCCCAGCATTTT. This chain joins TRBV6-5 and TRBJ1-5, with D tentatively TRBD1 (5 bases). This CDR3 has 15 residues. V dropped 0 bases and J dropped 7 bases, with 13 bases sitting between them. Looked up from germline, CDR1 is MNHEY and CDR2 is SVGAGI.

The CDR3 DNA reads TGTGCCAGCAGCTTAGGGCCCACTGGCATAGTTTCACCCCTCCACTTT. It codes for CASSLGPTGIVSPLHF. The rearrangement uses TRBV7-2 and TRBJ1-6, with D hard to call. The CDR3 is made up of 16 amino acids. V dropped 1 base and J dropped 9 bases, with 16 bases sitting between them. The germline V gene encodes CDR1 SGHTA and CDR2 FQGNSA.

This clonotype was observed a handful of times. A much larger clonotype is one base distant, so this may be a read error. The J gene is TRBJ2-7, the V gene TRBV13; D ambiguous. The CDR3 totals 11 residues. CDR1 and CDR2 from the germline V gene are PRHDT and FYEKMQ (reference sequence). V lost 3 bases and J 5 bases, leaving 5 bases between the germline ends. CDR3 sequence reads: CASSFDDEQYF. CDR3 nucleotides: TGTGCCAGCAGCTTTGACGACGAGCAGTACTTC.

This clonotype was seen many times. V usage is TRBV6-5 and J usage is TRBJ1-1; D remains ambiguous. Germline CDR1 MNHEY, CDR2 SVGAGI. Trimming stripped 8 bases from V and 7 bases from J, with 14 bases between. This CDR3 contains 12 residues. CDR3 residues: CASRRDTIEAFF. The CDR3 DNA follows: TGTGCCAGCCGACGAGACACCATTGAAGCTTTCTTT.

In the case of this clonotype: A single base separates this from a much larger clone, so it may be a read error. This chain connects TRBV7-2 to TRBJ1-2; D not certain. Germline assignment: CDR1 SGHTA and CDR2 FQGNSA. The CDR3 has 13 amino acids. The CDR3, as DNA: TGTGCCAGCACCTTAGACGTTAACTATGGCTACACCTTC. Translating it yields CASTLDVNYGYTF.

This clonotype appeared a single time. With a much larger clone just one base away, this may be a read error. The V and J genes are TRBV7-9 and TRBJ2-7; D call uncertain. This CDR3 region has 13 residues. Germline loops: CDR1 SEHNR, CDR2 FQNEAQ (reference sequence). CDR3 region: CASSSTRSSEQYF. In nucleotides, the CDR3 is TGTGCCAGCAGCTCCACCCGCTCCTCCGAGCAGTACTTC.

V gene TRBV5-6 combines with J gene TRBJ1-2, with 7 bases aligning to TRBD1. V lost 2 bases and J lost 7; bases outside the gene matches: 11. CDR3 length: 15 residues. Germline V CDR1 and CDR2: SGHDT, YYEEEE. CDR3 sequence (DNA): TGTGCCAGCAGCTTTCTGCAGGGGGGTGTCGGTGGCTACACCTTC. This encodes CASSFLQGGVGGYTF.

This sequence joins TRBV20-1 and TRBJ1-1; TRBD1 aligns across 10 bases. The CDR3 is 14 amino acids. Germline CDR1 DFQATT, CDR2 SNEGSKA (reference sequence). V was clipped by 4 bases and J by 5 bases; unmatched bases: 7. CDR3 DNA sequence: TGCAGTGCTACCCTAGCGGACAGGGGGACTGAAGCTTTCTTT. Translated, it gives CSATLADRGTEAFF.

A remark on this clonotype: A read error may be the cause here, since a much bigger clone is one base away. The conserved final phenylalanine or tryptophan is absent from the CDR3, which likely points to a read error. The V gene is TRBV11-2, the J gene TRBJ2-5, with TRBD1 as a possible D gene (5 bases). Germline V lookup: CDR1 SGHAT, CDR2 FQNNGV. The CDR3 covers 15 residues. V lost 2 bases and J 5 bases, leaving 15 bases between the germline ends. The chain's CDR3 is CASSLNPGAQETQYY. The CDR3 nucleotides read TGTGCCAGCAGCTTAAATCCTGGGGCTCAGGAGACCCAGTACTAC.

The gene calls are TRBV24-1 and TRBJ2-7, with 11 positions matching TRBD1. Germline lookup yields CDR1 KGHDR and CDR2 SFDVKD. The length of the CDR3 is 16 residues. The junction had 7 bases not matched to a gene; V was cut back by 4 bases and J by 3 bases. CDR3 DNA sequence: TGTGCCACCAGTGACCCGTATGGGACAGGGGGCTACGAGCAGTACTTC. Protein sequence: CATSDPYGTGGYEQYF.

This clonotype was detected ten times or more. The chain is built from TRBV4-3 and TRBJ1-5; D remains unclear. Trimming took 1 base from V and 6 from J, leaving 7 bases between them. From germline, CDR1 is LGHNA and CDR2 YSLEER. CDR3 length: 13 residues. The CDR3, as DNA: TGCGCCAGCAGCCAAGTCAGGAGTCAGCCCCAGCATTTT. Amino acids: CASSQVRSQPQHF.

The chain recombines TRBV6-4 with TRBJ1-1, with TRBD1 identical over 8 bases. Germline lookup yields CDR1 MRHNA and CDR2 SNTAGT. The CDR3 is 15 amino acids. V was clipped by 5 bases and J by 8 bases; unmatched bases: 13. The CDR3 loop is CASSLGQGWSSEAFF. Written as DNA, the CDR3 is TGTGCCAGCAGTCTCGGACAGGGTTGGTCTTCGGAAGCTTTCTTT.

CDR3: CASSRGQENYNSPLHF. CDR3 in DNA: TGCGCCAGCAGCAGAGGACAGGAGAATTATAATTCACCCCTCCACTTT. The V gene is TRBV5-1, the J gene TRBJ1-6; TRBD1 agrees at 7 bases. Germline trimming cut 4 bases from V and 4 bases from J; bases unmatched to any gene: 8. The germline V gene encodes CDR1 SGHRS and CDR2 YFSETQ. The CDR3 covers 16 residues.

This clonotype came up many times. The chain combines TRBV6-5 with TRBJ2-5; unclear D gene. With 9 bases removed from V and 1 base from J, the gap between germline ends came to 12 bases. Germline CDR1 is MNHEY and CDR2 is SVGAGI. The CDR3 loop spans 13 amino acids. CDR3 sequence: CASTVGVQETQYF. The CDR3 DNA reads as TGTGCCAGTACGGTTGGCGTCCAAGAGACCCAGTACTTC.